The 31 T cell receptor beta chains presented below share a single source sample, sequenced in a study of shared clonotypes between healthy human individuals. The method was immunoSEQ multiplex PCR; TCRdb's version includes in-frame clones alone and lacks a portion of them. This sample carries some 2,000,000 clones, 85% to 95% of them seen once, and the ten largest clones take 0.85% to 1.3%. CD8 cells regarded as naive lacked CD45RO, were positively chosen for CCR7, and omitted terminally differentiated effector memory CD45RA+ cells. The sequenced material came from naive CD8+ T cells sorted from blood. The receptors derive from a man between 18 and 35 years old in good health.

The chain carries TRBV7-9 and TRBJ1-4, with 10 bases that match TRBD1. Per the germline V gene, CDR1 is SEHNR and CDR2 is FQNEAQ (reference sequence). Trimming at V came to 2 bases and at J to 4 bases, leaving 13 bases not matched to a gene. The CDR3 covers 19 residues. CDR3 DNA: TGTGCCAGCAGCTTACCCCGGGACAGGGGTCTTAGTGGTAATGAAAAACTGTTTTTT. Translation: CASSLPRDRGLSGNEKLFF.

The genes are TRBV7-9 and TRBJ1-1; D call uncertain. V was shortened by 1 base and J by 8 bases, with 11 bases between the two germline ends. The CDR3 loop spans 13 amino acids. Germline V gene lookup returns CDR1 SEHNR and CDR2 FQNEAQ (reference sequence). CDR3 nucleotide sequence: TGTGCCAGCAGCTTAGTATCCGGTGTAGAAGCTTTCTTT. It yields the protein CASSLVSGVEAFF.

This clone was recorded once. The chain recombines TRBV4-1 with TRBJ2-7, with 15 positions matching TRBD2. CDR1 MGHRA and CDR2 YSYEKL come from the germline V gene. Trimming took 4 bases from V and 0 from J; bases not matched to a gene: 7. The CDR3 has 18 residues. The CDR3 is CASSLPGLAGGHSYEQYF. CDR3 DNA: TGCGCCAGCAGCCTTCCGGGACTAGCGGGGGGTCACTCCTACGAGCAGTACTTC.

The chain links TRBV4-2 to TRBJ1-1, with 8 bases matching TRBD1. Germline V lookup: CDR1 LGHNA, CDR2 YNFKEQ. Losses at the gene ends were 3 bases for V and 8 bases for J; bases not matched to a gene: 11. CDR3 length equals 15 residues. CDR3 loop: CASSHVGQGLSEAFF. DNA for the CDR3: TGTGCCAGCAGCCATGTTGGACAGGGACTCTCCGAAGCTTTCTTT.

V gene TRBV27 combines with J gene TRBJ2-5, with D possibly matching TRBD1 (5 bases). V was clipped by 6 bases and J by 9 bases, with 20 bases between them. The CDR3 is made up of 14 amino acids. Germline assignment: CDR1 MNHEY and CDR2 SMNVEV (reference sequence). The chain's CDR3 is CASRPMGQGIAQYF. Here the CDR3 DNA reads TGTGCCAGCAGACCTATGGGGCAGGGTATCGCCCAGTACTTC.

About this clone: The sample carries other DNA sequences with the same CDR3. This chain connects TRBV18 to TRBJ1-3; TRBD1 might be the D (5 bases). The CDR3 runs 14 residues. Trimming stripped 0 bases from V and 2 bases from J, with 5 bases between. Looked up from germline, CDR1 is KGHSH and CDR2 is LQKENI. The CDR3 DNA reads as TGTGCCAGCTCACCACCGGGGGCTGGAAACACCATATATTTT. Its protein is CASSPPGAGNTIYF.

This chain connects TRBV7-9 to TRBJ2-3; 8 bases map to TRBD2. CDR1 SEHNR and CDR2 FQNEAQ come from the germline V gene (reference sequence). Germline trimming cut 5 bases from V and 6 bases from J; bases unmatched to any gene: 7. The CDR3 is 14 residues long. The CDR3 DNA follows: TGTGCCAGCAGCCGGGAGGGCGGTAGGGATACGCAGTATTTT. Translating gives CASSREGGRDTQYF.

The chain joins TRBV9 to TRBJ1-3, with D possibly TRBD1 on 5 matching bases. V lost 4 bases and J 0 bases, leaving 14 bases between the germline ends. This CDR3 region has 16 residues. The germline CDR1 and CDR2 sequences are SGDLS and YYNGEE. CDR3 sequence: CASSFQTGASGNTIYF. CDR3 bases: TGTGCCAGCAGCTTTCAAACAGGAGCCTCTGGAAACACCATATATTTT. Full variable domain (remainder filled in from reference TRBV9 and TRBJ1-3): DSGVTQTPKHLITATGQRVTLRCSPRSGDLSVYWYQQSLDQGLQFLIQYYNGEERAKGNILERFSAQQFPDLHSELNLSSLELGDSALYFCASSFQTGASGNTIYFGEGSWLTVV.

This sequence joins TRBV27 and TRBJ2-7; TRBD2 matches at 11 bases. Germline V gives CDR1 MNHEY, CDR2 SMNVEV (reference sequence). This CDR3 contains 16 residues. Germline trimming cut 5 bases from V and 2 bases from J; bases unmatched to any gene: 8. CDR3 loop: CASSPSGGPLTYEQYF. In DNA form, the CDR3 reads TGTGCCAGCAGTCCTAGCGGGGGGCCCTTGACCTACGAGCAGTACTTC.

Points on this clone: In the same sample, other DNA sequences code for this CDR3. This chain connects TRBV5-1 to TRBJ2-7, with no clear D. The CDR3 runs 14 residues. The germline V gene encodes CDR1 SGHRS and CDR2 YFSETQ. Trimming removed 0 bases from V and 1 base from J, with 8 bases in between. CDR3 sequence (DNA): TGCGCCAGCAGCTTGGTACCCACTTCCTACGAGCAGTACTTC. This translates into CASSLVPTSYEQYF.

J is TRBJ2-3 and V is TRBV11-2; possibly TRBD1 for D (6 bases). The V gene's germline CDR1 is SGHAT and CDR2 FQNNGV. V lost 0 bases, J lost 3 bases, and 16 bases lay in between. The CDR3 length is 17 residues. The CDR3 DNA follows: TGTGCCAGCAGCTTAGATCCTACAGGGAGTGAGACAGATACGCAGTATTTT. The encoded protein is CASSLDPTGSETDTQYF. The full variable domain, with the rest looked up from reference TRBV11-2 and TRBJ2-3, is EAGVAQSPRYKIIEKRQSVAFWCNPISGHATLYWYQQILGQGPKLLIQFQNNGVVDDSQLPKDRFSAERLKGVDSTLKIQPAKLEDSAVYLCASSLDPTGSETDTQYFGPGTRLTVL.

The rearrangement joins TRBV7-9 to TRBJ2-5, with D tentatively TRBD1 (6 bases). The CDR3 consists of 14 residues. The germline V gene encodes CDR1 SEHNR and CDR2 FQNEAQ (reference sequence). The ends were cut back, 5 bases at V and 5 bases at J, with 15 bases in the middle. As DNA, the CDR3 is TGTGCCAGCAGCGCTACCGGACAGACGGAGACCCAGTACTTC. It specifies CASSATGQTETQYF.

The chain links TRBV1 to TRBJ2-1; TRBD2 is taken as the D call from the table, unchecked against the DNA. TRBV1 constitutes a pseudogene. The CDR3 runs to 12 residues. In DNA, the CDR3 is TGCACCAGATCCCCGGGGAACAATGAGCAGTTCTTC. Its protein product is CTRSPGNNEQFF.

This chain joins TRBV4-1 and TRBJ2-7; 11 nucleotides match TRBD2. V was pared by 5 bases and J by 3 bases, with 6 bases of the junction left unmatched. The CDR3 extends over 15 amino acids. Germline V gene data show CDR1 as MGHRA and CDR2 as YSYEKL. This chain's CDR3 is CASSEVLAGVYEQYF. DNA for the CDR3: TGCGCCAGCAGCGAAGTACTAGCGGGGGTCTACGAGCAGTACTTC.

The chain joins TRBV4-3 to TRBJ1-1; unclear D gene. The germline V and J ends were trimmed by 0 bases and 0 bases, with 8 bases remaining between them. The CDR3 totals 15 residues. The germline V gene has CDR1 LGHNA and CDR2 YSLEER. The CDR3 protein is CASSQESRMNTEAFF. DNA for the CDR3: TGCGCCAGCAGCCAAGAATCCCGCATGAACACTGAAGCTTTCTTT.

The V gene is TRBV7-8, the J gene TRBJ2-5, with 13 bases that match TRBD2. The CDR3 has 15 residues. The V segment lost 6 bases and the J segment 1 base; nucleotides outside the gene matches: 2. Germline CDR1 SGHVS, CDR2 FQNEAQ. CDR3 amino acids: CASRGLAGVQETQYF. DNA for the CDR3: TGTGCCAGCAGAGGACTAGCGGGGGTCCAAGAGACCCAGTACTTC.

The genes are TRBV4-3 and TRBJ2-7, with 7 nucleotides matching TRBD2. CDR3 length: 15 residues. Germline CDR1 and CDR2: LGHNA and YSLEER. V gave up 5 bases and J gave up 1 base; unmatched junction bases: 8. The CDR3 DNA is TGCGCCAGCAGCACCCGACTAGCAGCTTCCTACGAGCAGTACTTC. Amino acid sequence: CASSTRLAASYEQYF.

The V and J genes are TRBV13 and TRBJ2-7; possible D gene TRBD2, 5 bases. The CDR3 has 15 amino acids. Trimming took 5 bases from V and 5 from J, leaving 19 bases between them. Germline CDR1 PRHDT, CDR2 FYEKMQ (reference sequence). The chain's CDR3 is CASSPSRGYDNEQYF. For the CDR3, the DNA is TGTGCCAGCAGCCCCTCCCGGGGTTATGATAACGAGCAGTACTTC.

CDR3 residues: CASSESSGSGHEQFF. The CDR3, as DNA: TGTGCCAGTAGTGAGTCTAGCGGGAGTGGACATGAGCAGTTCTTC. The chain has TRBV19 and TRBJ2-1; 10 positions agree with TRBD2. CDR1 and CDR2 (germline): LNHDA, SQIVND (reference sequence). V dropped 5 bases and J dropped 8; count of bases not matched to a gene: 9. The CDR3 runs 15 residues.

This clone was seen just once. The chain recombines TRBV6-5 with TRBJ1-6; no firm D call. The CDR3 contains 13 residues. CDR1 and CDR2 from the germline V gene are MNHEY and SVGAGI. V was trimmed by 10 bases and J by 9 bases, leaving 16 bases between them. As DNA, the CDR3 is TGTGCCACTGCGTGGGGAGAGGGTTCACCCCTCCACTTT. Its translation is CATAWGEGSPLHF.

This chain connects TRBV9 to TRBJ2-1, with a weak D call TRBD2 (6 bases). V shed 4 bases and J shed 8 bases, with 13 bases lying between them. The CDR3 sequence is 13 residues long. CDR1 and CDR2 from the germline V gene are SGDLS and YYNGEE. The CDR3 DNA is TGTGCCAGCAGCCTTCTAGCGAGCCATGAGCAGTTCTTC. Its protein is CASSLLASHEQFF.

CDR3 nucleotide sequence: TGTGCCGCCCCGGGACAGGGAGTGAACACTGAAGCTTTCTTT. This gives the protein CAAPGQGVNTEAFF. V gene TRBV28 combines with J gene TRBJ1-1, with 9 bases that match TRBD1. Trimming took 11 bases from V and 0 from J; bases not matched to a gene: 7. The CDR3 extends over 14 amino acids. The germline V gene encodes CDR1 MDHEN and CDR2 SYDVKM.

The chain's CDR3 is CASSLEGFLAGLGEQYF. The DNA for the CDR3 is TGTGCCAGCAGCTTAGAGGGGTTTTTAGCGGGGTTGGGGGAGCAGTACTTC. This rearrangement joins TRBV7-8 to TRBJ2-7; TRBD2 matches at 8 bases. V trimming: 1 base; J trimming: 7 bases; junction bases outside the gene matches: 15. CDR3 size: 17 residues. Germline loops: CDR1 SGHVS, CDR2 FQNEAQ.

This rearrangement joins TRBV7-9 to TRBJ2-5; D uncertain. V was cut by 5 bases and J by 5 bases, with 15 bases left in between. The germline V gene encodes CDR1 SEHNR and CDR2 FQNEAQ (reference sequence). The CDR3 runs to 14 residues. The CDR3 sequence: CASSPEWVGETQYF. In DNA, the CDR3 is TGTGCCAGCAGCCCCGAGTGGGTGGGGGAGACCCAGTACTTC. Looking up the rest from reference TRBV7-9 and TRBJ2-5 gives the full variable domain: DTGVSQNPRHKITKRGQNVTFRCDPISEHNRLYWYRQTLGQGPEFLTYFQNEAQLEKSRLLSDRFSAERPKGSFSTLEIQRTEQGDSAMYLCASSPEWVGETQYFGPGTRLLVL.

The chain carries TRBV4-1 and TRBJ2-3; 9 nucleotides align to TRBD2. The germline gives CDR1 MGHRA, CDR2 YSYEKL. The junction had 10 bases not matched to a gene; V was cut back by 1 base and J by 2 bases. The CDR3 is 18 residues long. The DNA for the CDR3 is TGCGCCAGCAGCCAAGTTGAAGCTAGCGGGGTACCCACAGATACGCAGTATTTT. This codes for CASSQVEASGVPTDTQYF.

The gene calls are TRBV18 and TRBJ2-2, with D perhaps TRBD1 (6 bases). The CDR3 sequence is 15 residues long. The V end was cut by 1 base, the J end by 2 bases, with 8 bases between. Germline values: CDR1 KGHSH, CDR2 LQKENI. The CDR3 region is CASSPLQGNTGELFF. The CDR3 coding sequence is TGTGCCAGCTCACCACTACAGGGTAACACCGGGGAGCTGTTTTTT.

This chain uses TRBV11-2 with TRBJ2-4; 9 bases are shared with TRBD1. Germline loops: CDR1 SGHAT, CDR2 FQNNGV. Losses at the gene ends were 4 bases for V and 8 bases for J; bases not matched to a gene: 9. CDR3 length: 15 residues. CDR3 amino acids: CASSSSGTGLYIQYF. The CDR3 DNA sequence: TGTGCCAGCAGCTCCTCCGGGACAGGGCTATACATTCAGTACTTC.

This CDR3 is CASSPMAGNNEQYF. The CDR3 DNA sequence: TGTGCCAGCAGCCCCATGGCCGGCAACAACGAGCAGTACTTC. The chain employs TRBV14 and TRBJ2-7; no reliable D call. Germline CDR1 reads SGHDN; CDR2 reads FVKESK. The length of the CDR3 is 14 residues. Trimming removed 4 bases from V and 5 bases from J, with 15 bases in between.

V gene TRBV7-6 combines with J gene TRBJ2-7; D possibly corresponds to TRBD2 (6 bases). CDR1 is SGHVS, CDR2 FNYEAQ, per germline. Trimming shortened V by 4 bases and J by 4 bases, and 11 bases separated the two germline ends. The CDR3 runs to 13 residues. Here the CDR3 DNA reads TGTGCCAGCAGCTCCGGACTATATTACGAGCAGTACTTC. This codes for CASSSGLYYEQYF.

CDR3: CASSFSGTGVSSYEQYF. The DNA for the CDR3 is TGTGCCAGCAGCTTTTCCGGGACAGGGGTGAGCTCCTACGAGCAGTACTTC. This chain joins TRBV2 and TRBJ2-7; 10 bases map to TRBD1. With V trimmed by 6 bases and J by 0 bases, 11 bases remained unmatched. Germline loops: CDR1 SNHLY, CDR2 FYNNEI. CDR3 size: 17 residues.

This chain links TRBV2 with TRBJ1-2; perhaps TRBD1 as D (6 bases). CDR1 SNHLY and CDR2 FYNNEI come from the germline V gene. The CDR3 is made up of 16 amino acids. Trimming took 1 base from V and 4 from J, leaving 16 bases between them. The CDR3, as DNA: TGTGCCAGCAGTGAAGGGGCGACAGGTGCAGGCTATGGCTACACCTTC. This translates into CASSEGATGAGYGYTF.